The TCR beta chain described here comes from a study of blood T cells in healthy people across ages. For the second PCR, which ran for about 7 to 12 cycles, a sample-barcoded 5' primer and a J-beta primer mix were used. TCRdb called the 5' RACE reads again in MiXCR, with one record for every CDR3 protein. The profile covers about 670,000 distinct CDR3 sequences, with around 52% appearing a single time and roughly 12% taken by the ten largest. The specimen sequenced was blood. The TCR sequence derives from an elderly woman in good health.

The CDR3 is CASSVAGNDSPLHF. In DNA form, the CDR3 reads TGCGCCAGCAGCGTCGCAGGAAACGATTCACCCCTCCACTTT. The chain combines TRBV5-1 with TRBJ1-6; D not certain. V was shortened by 4 bases and J by 8 bases, with 13 bases between the two germline ends. CDR1 and CDR2 from the germline V gene are SGHRS and YFSETQ. The CDR3 has 14 residues. Supplemented by reference TRBV5-1 and TRBJ1-6, the full variable domain reads KAGVTQTPRYLIKTRGQQVTLSCSPISGHRSVSWYQQTPGQGLQFLFEYFSETQRNKGNFPGRFSGRQFSNSRSEMNVSTLELGDSALYLCASSVAGNDSPLHFGNGTRLTVT.